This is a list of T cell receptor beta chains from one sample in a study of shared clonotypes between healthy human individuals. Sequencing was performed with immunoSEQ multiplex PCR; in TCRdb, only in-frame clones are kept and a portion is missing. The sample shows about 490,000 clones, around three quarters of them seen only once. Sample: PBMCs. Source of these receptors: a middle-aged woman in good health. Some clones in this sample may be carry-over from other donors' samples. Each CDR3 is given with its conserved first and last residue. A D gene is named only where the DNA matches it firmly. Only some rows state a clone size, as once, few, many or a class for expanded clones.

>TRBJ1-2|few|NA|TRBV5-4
TGTGCCAGCAGCTTGGAGTCAGGGCATGACTATGGCTACACCTTC
CASSLESGHDYGYTF
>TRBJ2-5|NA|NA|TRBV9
TGTGCCAGCAGCGTAGATCTAGAGACCCAGTACTTC
CASSVDLETQYF
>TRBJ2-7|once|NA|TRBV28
TGTGCCAGCAGTTTGGGTCTCTACCCCCCTTACGAGCAGTACTTC
CASSLGLYPPYEQYF
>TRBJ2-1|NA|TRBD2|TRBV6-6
TGTGCCAGCAGTCCCACTAGCGGGGAATACAATGAGCAGTTCTTC
CASSPTSGEYNEQFF
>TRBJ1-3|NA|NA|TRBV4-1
TGCGCCAGCAGCCAAGGGCCTAAGTCTGGAAACACCATATATTTT
CASSQGPKSGNTIYF
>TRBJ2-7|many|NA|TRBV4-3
TGCGCCAGCAGCCAAGAACGGACAGCCCCCTCCTACGAGCAGTACTTC
CASSQERTAPSYEQYF
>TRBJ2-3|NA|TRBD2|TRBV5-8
TGTGCCAGCAGCTTGATGGCGATAGCGGGAGGCCGTAGCACAGATACGCAGTATTTT
CASSLMAIAGGRSTDTQYF
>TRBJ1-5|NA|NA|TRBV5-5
TGTGCCAGCAGCTCGGAGCCGGGGCTGAGGCAGCCCCAGCATTTT
CASSSEPGLRQPQHF
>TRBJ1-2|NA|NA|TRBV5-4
TGTGCCAGCAGCTTGAAGGCAGGCTATGGCTACACCTTC
CASSLKAGYGYTF
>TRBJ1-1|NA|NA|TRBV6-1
TGTGCCAGCAGTGCCGGGCCTATGAACACTGAAGCTTTCTTT
CASSAGPMNTEAFF
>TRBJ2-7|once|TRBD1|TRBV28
TGTGCCAGCGACAGCCGGGACAGGGGCTCCTACGAGCAGTACTTC
CASDSRDRGSYEQYF
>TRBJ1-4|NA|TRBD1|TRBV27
TGTGCCAGCGGGACAGGGGCGGGTGAAAAACTGTTTTTT
CASGTGAGEKLFF
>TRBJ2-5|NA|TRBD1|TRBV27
TGTGCCAGCAGTCCCGACAGGGGGCTGGGCCTAGCGATCACCCAGTACTTC
CASSPDRGLGLAITQYF
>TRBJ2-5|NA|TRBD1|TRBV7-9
TGTGCCAGCAAAGAAGGGGGACAGAGAAAGCCCCAGTACTTC
CASKEGGQRKPQYF
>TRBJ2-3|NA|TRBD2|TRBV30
TGTGCCTGGAGTCAAACCGGGACTAGCCTCACAGATACGCAGTATTTT
CAWSQTGTSLTDTQYF
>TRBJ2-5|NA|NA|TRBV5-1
TGCGCCAGCAGCCCCGGGACTGCCCGGGAGACCCAGTACTTC
CASSPGTARETQYF
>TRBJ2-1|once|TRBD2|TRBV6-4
TGTGCCAGCAGTGACTCGGGTCGGCCTAGCGGGAGATTGGGGCAGTTCTTC
CASSDSGRPSGRLGQFF
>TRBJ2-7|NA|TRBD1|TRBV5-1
TGCGCCAGCAGCTTGGCTCTGGACAGGTGGGCCTACGAGCAGTACTTC
CASSLALDRWAYEQYF
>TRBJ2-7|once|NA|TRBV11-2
TGTGCCAGCAGCTTAGATCCCCAGCTCCACGAGCAGTACTTC
CASSLDPQLHEQYF
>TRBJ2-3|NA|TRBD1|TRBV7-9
TGTGCCAGCAGCTTTCAGAGGACAGGGGCATCAGATACGCAGTATTTT
CASSFQRTGASDTQYF
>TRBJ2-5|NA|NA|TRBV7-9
TGTGCCAGCAGCGCCGGGGTGGCGGAGCAAGAGACCCAGTACTTC
CASSAGVAEQETQYF
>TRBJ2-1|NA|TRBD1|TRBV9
TGTGCCAGCAGCGAAATCGGGACAGGCCATGAGCAGTTCTTC
CASSEIGTGHEQFF
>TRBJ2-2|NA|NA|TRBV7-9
TGTGCCAGCAGCTTAGGCGGACCTAACACCGGGGAGCTGTTTTTT
CASSLGGPNTGELFF
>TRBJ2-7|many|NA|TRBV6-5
TGTGCCAGTGGAAGGGAGTACGAGCAGTACTTC
CASGREYEQYF
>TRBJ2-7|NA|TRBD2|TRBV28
TGTGCCAGCAGTATGACTAGCGGGAGCTCCTACGAGCAGTACTTC
CASSMTSGSSYEQYF
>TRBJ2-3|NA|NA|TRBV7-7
TGTGCTAGCAGCCCGAACTTGATCAGCACAGATACGCAGTATTTT
CASSPNLISTDTQYF
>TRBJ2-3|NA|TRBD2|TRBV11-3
TGTGCCAGCAGCACGCGGACTAGCGGCACAGATACGCAGTATTTT
CASSTRTSGTDTQYF
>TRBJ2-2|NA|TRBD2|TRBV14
TGTGCCAGCAGCAAAGGGGGTAGCGGGAGAGCCGGGGAGCTGTTTTTT
CASSKGGSGRAGELFF
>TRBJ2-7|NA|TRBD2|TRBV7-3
TGTGCCAGCAGCCTCCTAGCGGGAGGGGCTGGGGAGCAGTACTTC
CASSLLAGGAGEQYF
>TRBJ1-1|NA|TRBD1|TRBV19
TGTGCCAGTAGCCTGGACAGGGGGAACACTGAAGCTTTCTTT
CASSLDRGNTEAFF
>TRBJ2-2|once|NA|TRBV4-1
TGCGCCAGCAGCCAAGATTGGATTCCCGGGGAGCTGTTTTTT
CASSQDWIPGELFF
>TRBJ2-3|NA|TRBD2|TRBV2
TGTGCCACCGTCGGGACTAGCCTCGGTGATACGCAGTATTTT
CATVGTSLGDTQYF
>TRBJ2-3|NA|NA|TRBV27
TGTGCCAGCAGTTTATCGCAGGCCACAGATACGCAGTATTTT
CASSLSQATDTQYF
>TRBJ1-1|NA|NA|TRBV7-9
TGTGCCAGCAGCTCCCAGACAAACAGGGCTAGTCTACGCACTGAAGCTTTCTTT
CASSSQTNRASLRTEAFF
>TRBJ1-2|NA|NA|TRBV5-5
TGTGCCAGCAGCTCGTCAGGTGGGAACTATGGCTACACCTTC
CASSSSGGNYGYTF
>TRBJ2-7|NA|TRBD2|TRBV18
TGTGCCAGCTCAAGCCGGGACAGGATAGGGACTAGCGTGACCTACGAGCAGTACTTC
CASSSRDRIGTSVTYEQYF
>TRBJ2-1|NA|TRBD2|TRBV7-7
TGTGCTAGCAGCCCAACTAGCGGGACTGATAATGAGCAGTTCTTC
CASSPTSGTDNEQFF
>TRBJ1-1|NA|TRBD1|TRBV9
TGTGCCAGCGGCAGGGGGGCAGGGGCAAACACTGAAGCTTTCTTT
CASGRGAGANTEAFF